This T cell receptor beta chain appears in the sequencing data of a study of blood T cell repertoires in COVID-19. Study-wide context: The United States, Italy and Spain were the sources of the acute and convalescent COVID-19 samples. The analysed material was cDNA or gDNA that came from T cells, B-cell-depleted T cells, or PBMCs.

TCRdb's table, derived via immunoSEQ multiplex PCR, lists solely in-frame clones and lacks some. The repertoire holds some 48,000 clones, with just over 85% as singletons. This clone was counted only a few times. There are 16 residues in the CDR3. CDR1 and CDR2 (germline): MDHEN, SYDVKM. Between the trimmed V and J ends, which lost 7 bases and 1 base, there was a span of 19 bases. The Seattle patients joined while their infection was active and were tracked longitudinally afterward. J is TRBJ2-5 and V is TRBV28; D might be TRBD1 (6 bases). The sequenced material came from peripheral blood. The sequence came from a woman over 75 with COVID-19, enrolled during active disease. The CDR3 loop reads CASKGRAGVFQETQYF. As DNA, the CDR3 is TGTGCCAGCAAAGGCAGGGCAGGGGTATTCCAAGAGACCCAGTACTTC.